This TCR beta chain was obtained from a study of T cell repertoires in cytomegalovirus infection. Study background: TCR beta signatures that were public indicated CMV infection and matching HLA type. Study observations and caveats: Based on cumulative public TCR beta family frequency, carriers of CMV plus the relevant HLA were identified. HLA-C-restricted CMV-specific TCR beta clonotypes prevailed in the ex vivo response.

This clonotype has a handful of counts. Its antigen is unknown. TCRdb processed the reads anew with MiXCR; each CDR3 protein has one entry. The table has 150,000 to 200,000 distinct CDR3 sequences, 28% seen once. Trimming removed 3 bases from V and 5 bases from J; junction bases left unmatched: 6. This CDR3 spans 15 amino acids. Germline V CDR1 and CDR2: SGHTA, FQGNSA. The origin of this receptor is a human donor in good health (CMV status not recorded). Some clones in this sample may be carry-over from other donors' samples. Sequenced material: PBMCs. This chain links TRBV7-2 with TRBJ2-1; 8 bases line up with TRBD2. The CDR3 DNA follows: TGTGCCAGCAGCTTGGCGGGGGGCCCCAACAATGAGCAGTTCTTC. It translates to CASSLAGGPNNEQFF.